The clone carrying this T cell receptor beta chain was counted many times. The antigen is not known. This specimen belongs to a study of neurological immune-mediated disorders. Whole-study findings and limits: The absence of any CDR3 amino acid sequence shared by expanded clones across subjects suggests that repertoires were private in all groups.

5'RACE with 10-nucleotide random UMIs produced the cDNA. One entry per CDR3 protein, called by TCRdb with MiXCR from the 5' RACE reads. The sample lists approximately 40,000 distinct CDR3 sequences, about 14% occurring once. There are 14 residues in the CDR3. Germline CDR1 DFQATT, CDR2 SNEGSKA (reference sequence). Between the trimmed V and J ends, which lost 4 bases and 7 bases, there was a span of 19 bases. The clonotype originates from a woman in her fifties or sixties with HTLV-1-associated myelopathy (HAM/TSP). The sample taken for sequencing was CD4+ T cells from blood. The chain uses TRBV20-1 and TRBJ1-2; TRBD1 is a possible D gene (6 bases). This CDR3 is CSAITRDIVGGYTF. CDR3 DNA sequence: TGCAGTGCTATCACCCGGGACATAGTGGGTGGCTACACCTTC.